A selection of T cell receptor beta chains follows, all from one sample in a study of blood T cell repertoires in COVID-19. Repertoires were generated with immunoSEQ multiplex PCR, while TCRdb's copy carries only in-frame clones and drops some. Here the sample spans under 400,000 clones, under 90% being singletons. The sample consisted of peripheral blood. Every receptor here comes from a woman in her twenties or thirties with COVID-19, enrolled during active disease. Both conserved end residues are part of each CDR3.

v_call: TRBV9
j_call: TRBJ1-2
cdr3_aa: CASTPGGTAYGYTF

v_call: TRBV5-1
j_call: TRBJ1-2
cdr3_aa: CASSLGDGRTASYGYTF

v_call: TRBV13
j_call: TRBJ2-5
cdr3_aa: CASSETGGPYQETQYF

v_call: TRBV16
j_call: TRBJ1-1
cdr3_aa: CASSQYRGGEAFF

v_call: TRBV14
j_call: TRBJ2-7
cdr3_aa: CASSPPQGHEQYF

v_call: TRBV7-8
j_call: TRBJ2-2
cdr3_aa: CASSLSGSSTGELFF

v_call: TRBV5-1
j_call: TRBJ2-1
cdr3_aa: CASSPGSGTPPNEQFF

v_call: TRBV7-8
j_call: TRBJ2-2
cdr3_aa: CASSLDRGPGELFF

v_call: TRBV19
j_call: TRBJ1-3
cdr3_aa: CASSRPSGGNTIYF

v_call: TRBV27
j_call: TRBJ1-1
cdr3_aa: CASSIQEGTEAFF

v_call: TRBV5-1
j_call: TRBJ1-1
cdr3_aa: CASSSDRPNTEAFF

v_call: TRBV30
j_call: TRBJ2-1
cdr3_aa: CAWSTTPQQFF

v_call: TRBV30
j_call: TRBJ1-4
cdr3_aa: CAWSVPGGGEKLFF

v_call: TRBV5-1
j_call: TRBJ2-7
cdr3_aa: CASSLGTSGSLEQYF

v_call: TRBV29-1
j_call: TRBJ2-3
cdr3_aa: CSVGPGGHADTQYF

v_call: TRBV7-9
j_call: TRBJ1-1
cdr3_aa: CASSLDTNTEAFF

v_call: TRBV7-8
j_call: TRBJ2-7
cdr3_aa: CASRVVAGGSYEQYF

v_call: TRBV5-1
j_call: TRBJ1-5
cdr3_aa: CASSLARGQPQHF

v_call: TRBV28
j_call: TRBJ2-7
cdr3_aa: CASNKPAVSYEQYF

v_call: TRBV24-1
j_call: TRBJ2-1
cdr3_aa: CATSDAGQGSYNEQFF

v_call: TRBV5-6
j_call: TRBJ2-1
cdr3_aa: CASSSITSGRLGEQFF

v_call: TRBV19
j_call: TRBJ2-2
cdr3_aa: CASSIVGQVITGELFF

v_call: TRBV27
j_call: TRBJ1-2
cdr3_aa: CASSPPPGQINYGYTF

v_call: TRBV11-2
j_call: TRBJ1-4
cdr3_aa: CASSLAFQDNEKLFF

v_call: TRBV6-4
j_call: TRBJ2-3
cdr3_aa: CASILVGGVFADTQYF

v_call: TRBV28
j_call: TRBJ1-5
cdr3_aa: CASRGTGDSQPQHF

v_call: TRBV5-1
j_call: TRBJ2-2
cdr3_aa: CASRWTSGSTGELFF

v_call: TRBV5-1
j_call: TRBJ2-1
cdr3_aa: CASSDHQSGGPSSYNEQFF

v_call: TRBV5-6
j_call: TRBJ1-2
cdr3_aa: CASSSGVYGYTF

v_call: TRBV29-1
j_call: TRBJ1-2
cdr3_aa: CSVLQGVGYGYTF

v_call: TRBV19
j_call: TRBJ2-4
cdr3_aa: CASSTRGTSGRGAKNIQYF

v_call: TRBV6-1
j_call: TRBJ1-1
cdr3_aa: CASSERGGANTEAFF

v_call: TRBV19
j_call: TRBJ2-2
cdr3_aa: CASSPWAGAGGELFF

v_call: TRBV5-1
j_call: TRBJ2-7
cdr3_aa: CASSLVGAGVDEQYF

v_call: TRBV19
j_call: TRBJ2-1
cdr3_aa: CASSVRDRYNEQFF

v_call: TRBV5-4
j_call: TRBJ1-2
cdr3_aa: CASSPDTNYGYTF

v_call: TRBV19
j_call: TRBJ1-5
cdr3_aa: CASSMDNNQPQHF

v_call: TRBV5-1
j_call: TRBJ2-2
cdr3_aa: CASSLDRGGTGELFF

v_call: TRBV11-2
j_call: TRBJ2-2
cdr3_aa: CASGPSMNTGELFF

v_call: TRBV5-1
j_call: TRBJ2-1
cdr3_aa: CASSLAGLAGFYNEQFF

v_call: TRBV28
j_call: TRBJ1-4
cdr3_aa: CAISPGIREKLFF